Shown below are 18 T cell receptor beta chains from a single sample sequenced in a study of blood T cell repertoires in COVID-19. Assay: immunoSEQ multiplex PCR; the TCRdb copy retains only in-frame clones and omits some. Among 150,000 to 200,000 clones listed, approximately 84% were seen once. The sequencing sample was made of peripheral blood. These TCRs come from a woman of 80 years or more with acute or convalescent COVID-19.

V and J are TRBV5-1 and TRBJ2-1; D perhaps matches TRBD1 (5 bases). Germline V CDR1 and CDR2: SGHRS, YFSETQ. The CDR3 runs 15 residues. V was trimmed by 0 bases and J by 5 bases, leaving 12 bases between them. Here the CDR3 DNA reads TGCGCCAGCAGCTTGGTCTGGGGCTATGACAATGAGCAGTTCTTC. Its translation: CASSLVWGYDNEQFF.

The chain combines TRBV5-1 with TRBJ2-7; 10 bases are shared with TRBD1. Unmatched junction bases numbered 7, after V lost 6 bases and J lost 4 bases. The CDR3 covers 14 residues. CDR1 SGHRS and CDR2 YFSETQ come from the germline V gene. The CDR3 sequence is CASTEGQGNYEQYF. The CDR3 DNA reads TGCGCCAGCACCGAGGGACAGGGGAATTACGAGCAGTACTTC.

The genes are TRBV2 and TRBJ2-1; D not certain. There are 11 residues in the CDR3. Trimming removed 8 bases at V and 2 bases at J, with 4 bases between. The germline V gene encodes CDR1 SNHLY and CDR2 FYNNEI. The chain's CDR3 is CASRAYNEQFF. The CDR3 DNA reads as TGTGCCAGCCGCGCCTACAATGAGCAGTTCTTC.

The J gene is TRBJ2-3, the V gene TRBV7-2; D is undetermined. Germline CDR1 reads SGHTA; CDR2 reads FQGNSA. The CDR3 contains 12 residues. V dropped 3 bases and J dropped 6 bases, with 7 bases sitting between them. DNA of the CDR3: TGTGCCAGCAGCTTCGGTTTGGATACGCAGTATTTT. Protein: CASSFGLDTQYF.

This clone has only one observation. The V gene is TRBV30, the J gene TRBJ2-3; 7 bases line up with TRBD1. The CDR3 sequence is 16 residues long. J gave up 2 bases and V 4 bases, and 12 bases lay outside the gene matches. CDR1 is GTSNPN and CDR2 is SVGIG in the germline V gene (reference sequence). The CDR3 sequence: CAWNGVQGMNTDTQYF. DNA of the CDR3: TGTGCCTGGAACGGTGTACAGGGGATGAACACAGATACGCAGTATTTT. Full variable domain (rest looked up from reference TRBV30 and TRBJ2-3): SQTIHQWPATLVQPVGSPLSLECTVEGTSNPNLYWYRQAAGRGLQLLFYSVGIGQISSEVPQNLSASRPQDRQFILSSKKLLLSDSGFYLCAWNGVQGMNTDTQYFGPGTRLTVL.

The chain couples TRBV7-2 to TRBJ2-7, with 12 bases matching TRBD2. The CDR3 has 15 residues. Germline V lookup: CDR1 SGHTA, CDR2 FQGNSA. V lost 5 bases, J lost 3 bases, and 5 bases stayed unmatched. CDR3 sequence: CASSDRTSGIYEQYF. CDR3 DNA sequence: TGTGCCAGCAGCGACAGGACTAGCGGGATCTACGAGCAGTACTTC. Together with reference TRBV7-2 and TRBJ2-7, the CDR3 gives the full variable domain: GAGVSQSPSNKVTEKGKDVELRCDPISGHTALYWYRQSLGQGLEFLIYFQGNSAPDKSGLPSDRFSAERTGGSVSTLTIQRTQQEDSAVYLCASSDRTSGIYEQYFGPGTRLTVT.

The chain carries TRBV7-2 and TRBJ1-5; 10 nucleotides align to TRBD1. The CDR3 runs to 15 residues. CDR1 is SGHTA and CDR2 is FQGNSA in the germline V gene. The V segment lost 5 bases and the J segment 1 base; nucleotides outside the gene matches: 2. The CDR3 sequence is CASSDRGRSNQPQHF. CDR3 coding DNA: TGTGCCAGCAGCGACAGGGGGCGAAGCAATCAGCCCCAGCATTTT.

V gene TRBV10-3 combines with J gene TRBJ2-2; TRBD1 matches 8 bases. The junction had 5 bases not matched to a gene; V was cut back by 7 bases and J by 7 bases. The CDR3 consists of 13 residues. The germline V gene encodes CDR1 ENHRY and CDR2 SYGVKD. The chain's CDR3 is CAINRGDDGELFF. The CDR3 DNA reads TGTGCCATCAACAGGGGGGATGACGGGGAGCTGTTTTTT.

The V and J genes are TRBV18 and TRBJ2-1, with 15 bases identical to TRBD2. Germline-derived CDR1 and CDR2 are KGHSH and LQKENI. V was pared by 2 bases and J by 7 bases, with 6 bases of the junction left unmatched. The length of the CDR3 is 17 residues. Written as DNA, the CDR3 is TGTGCCAGCTCACCAGGACTAGCGGGAGGGCCAGGGAATGAGCAGTTCTTC. Its translation: CASSPGLAGGPGNEQFF.

The genes are TRBV19 and TRBJ1-1; D ambiguous. The CDR3 contains 12 residues. Germline CDR1 reads LNHDA; CDR2 reads SQIVND (reference sequence). Trimming left V 4 bases short and J 5 bases short, with 8 bases between. Written as DNA, the CDR3 is TGTGCCAGTAGTAACGGGGTTACTGAAGCTTTCTTT. Protein sequence: CASSNGVTEAFF.

This rearrangement joins TRBV5-6 to TRBJ1-6; TRBD1 might be the D (5 bases). The germline V and J ends were trimmed by 4 bases and 5 bases, with 13 bases remaining between them. Germline V gene lookup returns CDR1 SGHDT and CDR2 YYEEEE. This CDR3 is built from 15 residues. In DNA form, the CDR3 reads TGTGCCAGCAGCCGGGGGGGACTGAATAATTCACCCCTCCACTTT. This gives the protein CASSRGGLNNSPLHF.

The chain combines TRBV15 with TRBJ1-1; D remains ambiguous. Looked up from germline, CDR1 is LNHNV and CDR2 is YYDKDF (reference sequence). V lost 4 bases and J 0 bases, leaving 9 bases between the germline ends. CDR3 length: 14 residues. CDR3: CATSKGLLNTEAFF. The DNA of the CDR3 is TGTGCCACCAGCAAAGGACTCCTGAACACTGAAGCTTTCTTT.

This sequence joins TRBV5-1 and TRBJ2-1; 12 bases fit TRBD1. With V trimmed by 1 base and J by 7 bases, 9 bases remained unmatched. The CDR3 spans 17 residues. Germline V lookup: CDR1 SGHRS, CDR2 YFSETQ. The CDR3 here is CASSLYPGTGGKNEQFF. As DNA, the CDR3 is TGCGCCAGCAGCTTGTATCCCGGGACAGGGGGCAAAAATGAGCAGTTCTTC.

This rearrangement joins TRBV5-8 to TRBJ2-7, with 16 nucleotides matching TRBD2. Germline lookup yields CDR1 SGHTS and CDR2 YDEGEE. This CDR3 has 20 residues. V shed 3 bases and J 2 bases; nucleotides not matched to a gene: 14. In nucleotides, the CDR3 is TGTGCCAGCAGCTCCCACCGGGGGACTAGCGGGAGGGCCGTAACCTACGAGCAGTACTTC. Translation: CASSSHRGTSGRAVTYEQYF.

The CDR3 protein is CASSKGPRGGDNTEAFF. DNA of the CDR3: TGTGCCAGCAGCAAAGGCCCCAGAGGGGGCGACAACACTGAAGCTTTCTTT. V and J are TRBV21-1 and TRBJ1-1; the D call in the table, TRBD1, was not verified against the DNA. TRBV21-1 is tagged as a pseudogene. CDR3 length: 17 residues.

The V gene is TRBV25-1, the J gene TRBJ2-2, with 8 bases that match TRBD1. Trimming removed 3 bases from V and 6 bases from J; junction bases left unmatched: 6. CDR3 length equals 15 residues. CDR1 and CDR2 from the germline V gene are MGHDK and SYGVNS. The DNA of the CDR3 is TGTGCCAGCAGTGACTTGGACAGGGAACCCGGGGAGCTGTTTTTT. Translating gives CASSDLDREPGELFF. The variable domain in full, completed from reference TRBV25-1 and TRBJ2-2, reads EADIYQTPRYLVIGTGKKITLECSQTMGHDKMYWYQQDPGMELHLIHYSYGVNSTEKGDLSSESTVSRIRTEHFPLTLESARPSHTSQYLCASSDLDREPGELFFGEGSRLTVL.

The V gene is TRBV4-2, the J gene TRBJ1-2; D call uncertain. Germline V CDR1 and CDR2: LGHNA, YNFKEQ. Trimming removed 4 bases from V and 4 bases from J, with 16 bases in between. This CDR3 spans 15 amino acids. The CDR3 sequence: CASSLARLSTYGYTF. The CDR3 nucleotides are TGTGCCAGCAGCCTGGCTAGACTGTCGACCTATGGCTACACCTTC.

This chain links TRBV7-9 with TRBJ1-1; no firm D call. Trimming shortened V by 5 bases and J by 7 bases, and 11 bases separated the two germline ends. Germline CDR1 and CDR2: SEHNR and FQNEAQ (reference sequence). The CDR3 contains 12 residues. The CDR3 loop is CASSTGSREAFF. The CDR3 DNA is TGTGCCAGCAGCACGGGGAGTCGTGAAGCTTTCTTT.